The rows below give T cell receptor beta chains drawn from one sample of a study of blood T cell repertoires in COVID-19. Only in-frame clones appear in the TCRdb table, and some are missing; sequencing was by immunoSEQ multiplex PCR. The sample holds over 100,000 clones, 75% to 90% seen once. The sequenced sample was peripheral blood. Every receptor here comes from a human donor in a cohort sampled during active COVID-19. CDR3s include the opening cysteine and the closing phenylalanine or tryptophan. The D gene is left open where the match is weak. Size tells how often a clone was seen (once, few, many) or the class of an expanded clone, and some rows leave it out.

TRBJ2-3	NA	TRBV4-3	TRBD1	TGCGCCAGCAGCCAAGGGGCACAGGGGGCTAGCACAGATACGCAGTATTTT	CASSQGAQGASTDTQYF
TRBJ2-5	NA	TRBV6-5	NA	TGTGCCAGCAGTTACTCGAATTCCGGGTCCCAAGAGACCCAGTACTTC	CASSYSNSGSQETQYF
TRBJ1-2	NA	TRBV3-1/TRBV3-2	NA	TGTGCCAGCAGCCTTTCCGCCGTACGTCGGGATTCGGGTGGCTACACCTTC	CASSLSAVRRDSGGYTF
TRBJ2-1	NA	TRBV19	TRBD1	TGTGCCAGTAGTATGGGGGACAGGGGATACAATGAGCAGTTCTTC	CASSMGDRGYNEQFF
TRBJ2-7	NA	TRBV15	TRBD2	TGTGCCACCAGCAGACCTAGCGGGGGGTCCTACGAGCAGTACTTC	CATSRPSGGSYEQYF
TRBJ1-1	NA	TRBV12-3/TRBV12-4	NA	TGTGCCAGCAGTTTATGGGGGGGCACTGAAGCTTTCTTT	CASSLWGGTEAFF
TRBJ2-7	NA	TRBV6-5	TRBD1	TGTGCCAGCAGGCTACCGGGACAGGGGAGAGAGCAGTACTTC	CASRLPGQGREQYF
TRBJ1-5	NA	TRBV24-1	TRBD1	TGTGCCACCAGTGATTTTGGGGACAGAGGGCATCAGCCCCAGCATTTT	CATSDFGDRGHQPQHF
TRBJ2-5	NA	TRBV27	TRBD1	TGTGCCAGCAGTGCCAGGGGGCTCCAAGAGACCCAGTACTTC	CASSARGLQETQYF
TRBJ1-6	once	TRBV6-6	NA	TGTGCCAGCAGCCGAGAGGCGGCACCAAATTCACCCCTCCACTTT	CASSREAAPNSPLHF
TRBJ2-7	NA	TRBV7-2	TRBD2	TGTGCCAGCAGCTTAGCCTCTGGACTAGCGTACGAGCAGTACTTC	CASSLASGLAYEQYF
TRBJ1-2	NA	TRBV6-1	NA	TGTGCCAGCAGTGTAGCCCCGGGGGGGTGGAATGGCTACACCTTC	CASSVAPGGWNGYTF
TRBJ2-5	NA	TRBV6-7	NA	TGTGCCGGGCTTAAGGGCGAGGGAGAGACCCAGTACTTC	CAGLKGEGETQYF
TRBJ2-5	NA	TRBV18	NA	TGTGCCAGCTCACCTGAGCTCGCCAAGCAGACCCAGTACTTC	CASSPELAKQTQYF
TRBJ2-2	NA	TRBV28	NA	TGTGCCAGCAGTTTGGGTCAGAGGACCGGGGAGCTGTTTTTT	CASSLGQRTGELFF
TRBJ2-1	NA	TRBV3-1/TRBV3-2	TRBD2	TGTGCCAGCAGCCAGCCCCGACTAGCGGGCCTCTACAATGAGCAGTTCTTC	CASSQPRLAGLYNEQFF
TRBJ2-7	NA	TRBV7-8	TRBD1	TGTGCCAGCAGCCTGGGACAGGGGAGTACGAAGTACTTC	CASSLGQGSTKYF
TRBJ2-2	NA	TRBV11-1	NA	TGTGCCAGCAGCTCTCGGGCGGGTATCACCGGGGAGCTGTTTTTT	CASSSRAGITGELFF
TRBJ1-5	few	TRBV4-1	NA	TGCGCCAGCAGCCAAGAAGGAGGACAGCCCCAGCATTTT	CASSQEGGQPQHF
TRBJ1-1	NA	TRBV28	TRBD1	TGTGCCAGCAGTTTAACAGGGGCCGAAGCTTTCTTT	CASSLTGAEAFF
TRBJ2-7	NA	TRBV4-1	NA	TGCGCCAGCAGCCAAGGTAATTTCAGGGACGAGCAGTACTTC	CASSQGNFRDEQYF
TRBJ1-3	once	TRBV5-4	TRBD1	TGTGCCAGCAGCTATAACAGGGGCTCGGGAAACACCATATATTTT	CASSYNRGSGNTIYF
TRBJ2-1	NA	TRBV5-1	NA	TGCGCCAGCAGCGAAGCTCCGGGTGGCTCCTACAATGAGCAGTTCTTC	CASSEAPGGSYNEQFF
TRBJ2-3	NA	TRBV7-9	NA	TGTGCCAGGAATAGGAGACTCCCTATCAGTACAGATACGCAGTATTTT	CARNRRLPISTDTQYF
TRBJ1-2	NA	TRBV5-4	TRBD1	TGTGCCAGCAGCAGCCGGACAGGCTATGGCTACACCTTC	CASSSRTGYGYTF
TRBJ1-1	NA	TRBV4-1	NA	TGCGCCAGCAGCCAATACTGGTCCATGAACACTGAAGCTTTCTTT	CASSQYWSMNTEAFF
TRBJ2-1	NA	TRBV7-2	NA	TGTGCCAGCAGCCCGGCCGGGGGATCCTACAATGAGCAGTTCTTC	CASSPAGGSYNEQFF
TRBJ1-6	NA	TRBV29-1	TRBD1	TGCAGCGTGTTGACAGGGACGGATTCACCCCTCCACTTT	CSVLTGTDSPLHF
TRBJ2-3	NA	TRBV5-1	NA	TGCGCCAGCCACCCCCGAGGCGGGGCAGATACGCAGTATTTT	CASHPRGGADTQYF
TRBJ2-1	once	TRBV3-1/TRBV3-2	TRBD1	TGTGCCAGCAGCCGACAGGGGAATGAGCAGTTCTTC	CASSRQGNEQFF
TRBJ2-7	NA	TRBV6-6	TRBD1	TGTGCCAGCAGCCACCGGACAGGGCTCTACGAGCAGTACTTC	CASSHRTGLYEQYF
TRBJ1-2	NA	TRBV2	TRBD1	TGTGCCAGCAGAGAGACAGGGGCCCTTCGGGGCTACACCTTC	CASRETGALRGYTF
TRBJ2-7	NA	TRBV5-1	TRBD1	TGCGCCAGCAGTCTGGGACAGGGTCGGCACGAGCAGTACTTC	CASSLGQGRHEQYF
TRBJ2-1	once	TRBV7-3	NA	TGTGCCAGCAGCTCCCAAGGACTGGGCGATGAGCAGTTCTTC	CASSSQGLGDEQFF
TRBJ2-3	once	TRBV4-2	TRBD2	TGTGCCAGCAGCCAAGGAACGCGGGGGAGGAGCACAGATACGCAGTATTTT	CASSQGTRGRSTDTQYF
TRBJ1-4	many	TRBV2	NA	TGTGCCAGCAGTGGTGGGGCTCAGGAAAAACTGTTTTTT	CASSGGAQEKLFF
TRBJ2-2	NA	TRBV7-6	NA	TGTGCCAGCAGCTTAGTGGCCAGCGGGAACACCGGGGAGCTGTTTTTT	CASSLVASGNTGELFF
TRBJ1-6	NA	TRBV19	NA	TGTGCCAGTAGTCTCCGGACGGGAAGCTCCTATAATTCACCCCTCCACTTT	CASSLRTGSSYNSPLHF
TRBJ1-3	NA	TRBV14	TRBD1	TGTGCCAGCAGCCCTCCCGGGACAGCCGACTCTGGAAACACCATATATTTT	CASSPPGTADSGNTIYF
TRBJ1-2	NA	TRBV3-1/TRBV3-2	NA	TGTGCCAGCAGCCAAGAATGGCGGGCAATCTATGGCTACACCTTC	CASSQEWRAIYGYTF
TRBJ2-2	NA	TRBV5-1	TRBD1	TGCGCCAGCAGCTTGCGTCAACAGGGGTCGGGGAGCACCGGGGAGCTGTTTTTT	CASSLRQQGSGSTGELFF
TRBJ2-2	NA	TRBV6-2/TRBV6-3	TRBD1	TGTGCCAGCAGTTACTCTACAGGGGGTGTCACCGGGGAGCTGTTTTTT	CASSYSTGGVTGELFF
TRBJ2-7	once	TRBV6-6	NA	TGTGCCAGCAGTTACTCGAACGGGGGTCCGGTCGAGCAGTACTTC	CASSYSNGGPVEQYF
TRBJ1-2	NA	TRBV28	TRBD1	TGTGCCAGCAGTCAGGACAGGGCCTATGGCTACACCTTC	CASSQDRAYGYTF
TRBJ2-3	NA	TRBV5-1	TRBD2	TGCGCCAGCAGAACTAGCGATCCAGATACGCAGTATTTT	CASRTSDPDTQYF
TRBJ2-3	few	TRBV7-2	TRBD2	TGTGCCAGCAGCTTAAGTAAATTGCGGGGGGGGCCGAAAGATACGCAGTATTTT	CASSLSKLRGGPKDTQYF
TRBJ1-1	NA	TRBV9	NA	TGTGCCAGCAGCGTAGATTCCGGCAGGCTGAACACTGAAGCTTTCTTT	CASSVDSGRLNTEAFF
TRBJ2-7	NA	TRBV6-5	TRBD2	TGTGCCAGCAGTCAAATCGGGACCACGGGAGGGGAATTC	CASSQIGTTGGEF
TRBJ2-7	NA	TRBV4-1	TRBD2	TGCGCCAGCAGCCAGCTACTAGCGGCCCCCTCCTACGAGCAGTACTTC	CASSQLLAAPSYEQYF
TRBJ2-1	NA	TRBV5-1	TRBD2	TGCGCCAGCACCCGGGACCGACTAGCGCCTGACAATGAGCAGTTCTTC	CASTRDRLAPDNEQFF
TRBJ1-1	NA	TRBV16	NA	TGTGCCAGCAACCAAGGAGGAAACACTGAAGCTTTCTTT	CASNQGGNTEAFF
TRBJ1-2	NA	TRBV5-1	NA	TGCGCCAGCAGCTCACTGACAGGCAACTATGGCTACACCTTC	CASSSLTGNYGYTF
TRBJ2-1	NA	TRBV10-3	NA	TGTGCCATCAGTGAGTCCCGGTTCACCTACAATGAGCAGTTCTTC	CAISESRFTYNEQFF
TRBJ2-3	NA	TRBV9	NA	TGTGCCAGCAGCGCGACTCCGCCAGATACGCAGTATTTT	CASSATPPDTQYF
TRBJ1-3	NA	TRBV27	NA	TGTGCCAGCAGCCGAAGATGGGACATTGGAAACACCATATATTTT	CASSRRWDIGNTIYF
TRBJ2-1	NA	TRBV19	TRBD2	TGTGCCAGTAGTATCAGGGCGGGAGATCGCAATGAGCAGTTCTTC	CASSIRAGDRNEQFF
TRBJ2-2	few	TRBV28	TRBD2	TGTGCCAGCAGACCAACTAGCGGGAGGGGGAACACCGGGGAGCTGTTTTTT	CASRPTSGRGNTGELFF